These 11 T cell receptor beta chains were all obtained from the same sample, sequenced in a study of blood T cell repertoires in COVID-19 (dated by TCRdb to about 2020). Receptors were amplified or captured by the immunoSEQ multiplex PCR assay. Imported from immuneACCESS, the table was reduced by TCRdb to in-frame sequences with V and J called. These copies leave out some clones; in studies compared against another copy, an unresolved V gene accounts for under half, and the cause of the remainder is not known. Recorded for this sample are about 130,000 clones; around nine tenths of them occurred a single time. In total, the top ten clones hold less than 2.5% of the sample. The specimen was PBMCs or T cells enriched from blood (not recorded which). These receptors all stem from a woman between 45 and 65 years old who had recovered from COVID-19.

This chain links TRBV3-1 (or the pseudogene TRBV3-2) with TRBJ1-2; D is ambiguous. The CDR3 has 12 amino acids. The ends were cut back, 0 bases at V and 4 bases at J, with 3 bases in the middle. Germline V gene lookup returns CDR1 LGHDT and CDR2 YNNKEL (reference sequence). The CDR3 sequence: CASSQESYGYTF. CDR3 nucleotides: TGTGCCAGCAGCCAAGAGAGCTATGGCTACACCTTC.

The chain combines TRBV4-1 with TRBJ1-1; D remains unclear. Germline loops: CDR1 MGHRA, CDR2 YSYEKL. The V and J ends lost 4 bases and 1 base respectively, with 13 bases between them. This CDR3 contains 15 residues. The DNA of the CDR3 is TGCGCCAGCAGCCCCATGTTCAGTGCGAACACTGAAGCTTTCTTT. This gives the protein CASSPMFSANTEAFF.

V is TRBV9 and J is TRBJ1-6; no clear D gene. The V end was cut by 0 bases, the J end by 0 bases, with 7 bases between. This CDR3 comprises 16 residues. Germline CDR1 and CDR2: SGDLS and YYNGEE. The CDR3, as DNA: TGTGCCAGCAGCGTAGCGGAGAGCTCCTATAATTCACCCCTCCACTTT. Translation: CASSVAESSYNSPLHF.

V usage is TRBV6-5 and J usage is TRBJ2-3; maybe TRBD1 (5 bases). CDR1 is MNHEY and CDR2 is SVGAGI in the germline V gene. V lost 8 bases and J lost 1, with 13 bases in between. CDR3 length equals 14 residues. CDR3 loop: CASRRDSRTDTQYF. The CDR3 nucleotides read TGTGCCAGCCGCCGTGACAGCCGCACAGATACGCAGTATTTT.

V gene TRBV6-5 combines with J gene TRBJ1-2; the match to TRBD1 covers 10 bases. Germline-derived CDR1 and CDR2 are MNHEY and SVGAGI. Trimming cost V 6 bases and J 4 bases; bases outside gene matches: 5. This CDR3 comprises 14 residues. The CDR3 reads CASRTGGRSYGYTF. The CDR3 DNA is TGTGCCAGCAGGACAGGGGGCCGGAGCTATGGCTACACCTTC.

CDR3 sequence: CASSVDRGNQPQHF. CDR3 in DNA: TGTGCCAGCAGCGTCGACAGGGGCAATCAGCCCCAGCATTTT. J is TRBJ1-5 and V is TRBV9; 7 positions match TRBD1. This CDR3 region has 14 residues. CDR1 is SGDLS, CDR2 YYNGEE, per germline. Trimming cost V 2 bases and J 2 bases; bases outside gene matches: 1.

This rearrangement joins TRBV4-1 to TRBJ2-7; 8 bases map to TRBD1. Germline V gene lookup returns CDR1 MGHRA and CDR2 YSYEKL. The length of the CDR3 is 16 residues. The V gene end was trimmed by 2 bases and the J gene end by 2 bases; junction bases not matched to a gene: 8. CDR3 protein: CASSQTDRGKTYEQYF. In DNA form, the CDR3 reads TGCGCCAGCAGCCAAACCGACAGGGGTAAAACCTACGAGCAGTACTTC.

The chain uses TRBV5-1 and TRBJ2-5; TRBD2 matches 8 bases. The V gene's germline CDR1 is SGHRS and CDR2 YFSETQ. V shed 0 bases and J 4 bases; nucleotides not matched to a gene: 5. CDR3 length: 15 residues. CDR3 nucleotide sequence: TGCGCCAGCAGCTTGGGCGGGGGGACCGTAGAGACCCAGTACTTC. Translation gives CASSLGGGTVETQYF.

The chain combines TRBV9 with TRBJ2-7; 7 bases are a match to TRBD1. The V and J ends lost 4 bases and 2 bases, in that order; junction bases with no gene match: 6. The CDR3 is made up of 14 amino acids. Germline V CDR1 and CDR2: SGDLS, YYNGEE. DNA of the CDR3: TGTGCCAGCAGCCCTCGGGACAGTACCTACGAGCAGTACTTC. Its translation is CASSPRDSTYEQYF.

This clone has only one observation. This chain links TRBV19 with TRBJ2-7, with a weak D call TRBD1 (6 bases). Trimming stripped 5 bases from V and 3 bases from J, with 14 bases between. The CDR3 covers 14 residues. Germline V lookup: CDR1 LNHDA, CDR2 SQIVND (reference sequence). DNA for the CDR3: TGTGCCAGTAGTCAGAATACAGGGAGCTACGAGCAGTACTTC. Its protein is CASSQNTGSYEQYF.

This clone has more than one count but fewer than ten. CDR3 sequence (DNA): TGTGCCAGCAGGTTTTCCGGGACAGGGGGGACTGAAGCTTTCTTT. This encodes CASRFSGTGGTEAFF. The rearrangement joins TRBV2 to TRBJ1-1; 11 positions match TRBD1. CDR1 is SNHLY, CDR2 FYNNEI, per germline. V gave up 6 bases and J gave up 5 bases; unmatched junction bases: 8. The CDR3 has 15 residues.